This TCR beta chain appears in the sequencing data of a study of CXCR3-negative and CXCR3-positive naive CD8 T cells. Overall study: Per-library TRB read counts averaged about 1.5 +/- 0.3 million, adding up to around 140 million in total.

Investigators sorted each CD8+ T cell subset in triplicate, taking roughly 330,000 cells each time. Those CD8+ T cells considered naive were CD45RO-CCR7+CD27+CD95-. Notes on this clonotype: Its matching antigen is unknown.

Study results and limitations: Both of the naive subsets showed about the same high diversity, but memory CD8+ cells had much less. More hydrophobic TRB CDR3s occurred in CXCR3-positive than in CXCR3-negative naive cells.

UMI-labeled 5' RACE TRB cDNA libraries were prepared from the cells. TCRdb reprocessed the 5' RACE reads; each CDR3 protein has one entry and no DNA is given. This sample's clone table lists fewer than 65,000 distinct CDR3 sequences. The clonotype comes from a human donor in good health. Some clones in this sample may be carry-over from other donors' samples. What was sequenced was naive CXCR3+ CD8+ T cells from blood. Stated subset: CD45RO-CCR7+CD27+CD95- naive CD8+ T cells expressing CXCR3 (TNR3+).

The CDR3 loop reads CASSLVAYRNTEAFF. The chain employs TRBV28 and TRBJ1-1. This CDR3 is built from 15 residues. Germline CDR1 is MDHEN and CDR2 is SYDVKM.